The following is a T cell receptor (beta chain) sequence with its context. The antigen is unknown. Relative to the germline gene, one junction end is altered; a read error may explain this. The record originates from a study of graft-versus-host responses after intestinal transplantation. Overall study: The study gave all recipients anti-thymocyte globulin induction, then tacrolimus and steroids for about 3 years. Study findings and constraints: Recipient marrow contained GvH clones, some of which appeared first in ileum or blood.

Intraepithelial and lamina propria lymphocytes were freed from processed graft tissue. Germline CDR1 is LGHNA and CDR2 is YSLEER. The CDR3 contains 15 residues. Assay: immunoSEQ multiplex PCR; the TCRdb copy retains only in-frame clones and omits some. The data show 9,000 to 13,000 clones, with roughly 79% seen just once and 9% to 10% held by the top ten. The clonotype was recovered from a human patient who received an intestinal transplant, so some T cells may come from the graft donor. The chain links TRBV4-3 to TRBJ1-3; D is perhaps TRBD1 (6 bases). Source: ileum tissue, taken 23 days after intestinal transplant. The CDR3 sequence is CASSQDRGYGSTIYF. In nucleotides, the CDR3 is TGCGCCAGCAGCCAAGATAGGGGGTACGGAAGCACCATATATTTT.